These 6 T cell receptor beta chains originate from one sample sequenced in a study of shared clonotypes between healthy human individuals (TCRdb year 2020). The library was obtained by the immunoSEQ multiplex PCR assay. The source is immuneACCESS, and TCRdb retained only in-frame sequences with V and J called. Part of the clones is not carried over; for the studies checked, unresolved V genes explain less than half of this, and the remainder is unexplained. This sample is represented by about 1.5 million clones; around 98% of them were singletons. Around 0.47% of the sample is taken by the ten largest. Input material: naive CD4+ T cells sorted from blood. This sample's cell subset or site label indicates: CD45RA+ positively selected. These receptor sequences come from a man in his thirties or forties in good health.

As regards this clone: Other DNA sequences of this sample code for an identical CDR3. The chain employs TRBV11-2 and TRBJ2-1; the match to TRBD2 covers 10 bases. The V gene end was trimmed by 5 bases and the J gene end by 4 bases; junction bases not matched to a gene: 5. Germline V CDR1 and CDR2: SGHAT, FQNNGV. CDR3 length equals 15 residues. CDR3 amino acids: CASSLTSGTYNEQFF. As DNA, the CDR3 is TGTGCCAGCAGCCTTACTAGCGGGACATACAATGAGCAGTTCTTC.

J is TRBJ2-1 and V is TRBV18; 7 bases are a match to TRBD1. The CDR3 sequence is 16 residues long. Germline trimming cut 2 bases from V and 3 bases from J; bases unmatched to any gene: 7. Germline V CDR1 and CDR2: KGHSH, LQKENI. This chain's CDR3 is CASSPSQGRFYNEQFF. In DNA form, the CDR3 reads TGTGCCAGCTCACCATCACAGGGGCGGTTCTACAATGAGCAGTTCTTC.

V usage is TRBV5-1 and J usage is TRBJ2-6, with D possibly being TRBD1 (5 bases). V was pared by 6 bases and J by 4 bases, with 8 bases between. This CDR3 has 13 amino acids. The germline CDR1 and CDR2 sequences are SGHRS and YFSETQ. CDR3 in amino acids: CASTGSGANVLTF. The CDR3 nucleotides read TGCGCCAGCACAGGGTCCGGGGCCAACGTCCTGACTTTC.

The chain uses TRBV6-1 and TRBJ1-2; tentative D call: TRBD1 (6 bases). Trimming took 4 bases from V and 8 from J, leaving 14 bases between them. Looked up from germline, CDR1 is MNHNS and CDR2 is SASEGT. The CDR3 length is 13 residues. The CDR3 nucleotides read TGTGCCAGCAGTGGACCAACAGGGTTGGGCTACACCTTC. Translation gives CASSGPTGLGYTF.

Concerning this clone: This specimen includes other DNA sequences encoding the same CDR3. The rearrangement links TRBV5-1 to TRBJ2-2; D perhaps matches TRBD1 (6 bases). This CDR3 is built from 15 residues. Per germline, CDR1 SGHRS and CDR2 YFSETQ. V lost 0 bases to trimming and J lost 1 base, with 7 bases between them. The CDR3 loop reads CASSLGRGNTGELFF. The CDR3 DNA reads TGCGCCAGCAGCTTGGGCAGGGGGAACACCGGGGAGCTGTTTTTT.

This clone has a single count. This chain joins TRBV28 and TRBJ1-5; no clear D. Germline V gene lookup returns CDR1 MDHEN and CDR2 SYDVKM. V lost 5 bases and J 1 base, leaving 9 bases between the germline ends. The CDR3 consists of 14 residues. The CDR3 coding sequence is TGTGCCAGCAGTCTCGGACGGAGCAATCAGCCCCAGCATTTT. It yields the protein CASSLGRSNQPQHF.